A single sample gave rise to the 15 T cell receptor beta chains below, sequenced in a study of high-grade serous ovarian cancer treatment subgroups. The tumor samples were collected prior to definitive surgery or chemotherapy. Sequencing was performed with immunoSEQ multiplex PCR; in TCRdb, only in-frame clones are kept and a portion is missing. Altogether 5,000 or so clones are present, approximately 70% being singletons, with the ten largest covering less than 10%. The sample taken for sequencing was tumor tissue. The receptor set was obtained from a human donor with high-grade serous ovarian cancer.

This chain connects TRBV2 to TRBJ2-7, with 10 bases lining up with TRBD2. CDR3 size: 17 residues. V lost 5 bases and J lost 4; bases outside the gene matches: 14. In germline, CDR1 is SNHLY, CDR2 FYNNEI. CDR3 amino acids: CASSPSGLAGVPYEQYF. The CDR3 DNA is TGTGCCAGCAGTCCTTCAGGCCTAGCGGGAGTTCCGTACGAGCAGTACTTC. Looking up the rest from reference TRBV2 and TRBJ2-7 gives the full variable domain: EPEVTQTPSHQVTQMGQEVILRCVPISNHLYFYWYRQILGQKVEFLVSFYNNEISEKSEIFDDQFSVERPDGSNFTLKIRSTKLEDSAMYFCASSPSGLAGVPYEQYFGPGTRLTVT.

This rearrangement joins TRBV19 to TRBJ2-1; D perhaps matches TRBD2 (5 bases). V lost 5 bases and J 9 bases, leaving 14 bases between the germline ends. This CDR3 contains 13 residues. Per germline, CDR1 LNHDA and CDR2 SQIVND (reference sequence). Written as DNA, the CDR3 is TGTGCCAGTAGTCCCCTCGGAGAGGGTGAGCAGTTCTTC. Its protein product is CASSPLGEGEQFF. Based on the CDR3 plus reference TRBV19 and TRBJ2-1, the full variable domain is DGGITQSPKYLFRKEGQNVTLSCEQNLNHDAMYWYRQDPGQGLRLIYYSQIVNDFQKGDIAEGYSVSREKKESFPLTVTSAQKNPTAFYLCASSPLGEGEQFFGPGTRLTVL.

The gene calls are TRBV28 and TRBJ1-5; the match to TRBD1 covers 8 bases. V lost 4 bases to trimming and J lost 5 bases; unmatched junction nucleotides: 7. In germline, CDR1 is MDHEN, CDR2 SYDVKM. The CDR3 totals 15 residues. For the CDR3, the DNA is TGTGCCAGCAGTTCCTCGGACAGGGTTTATCAGCCCCAGCATTTT. It translates to CASSSSDRVYQPQHF.

The J gene is TRBJ2-7, the V gene TRBV27; 10 nucleotides align to TRBD2. With V trimmed by 2 bases and J by 2 bases, 0 bases remained unmatched. This CDR3 is built from 14 residues. The germline gives CDR1 MNHEY, CDR2 SMNVEV (reference sequence). This CDR3 is CASSLLAGAYEQYV. Written as DNA, the CDR3 is TGTGCCAGCAGTTTACTAGCGGGAGCCTACGAGCAGTACGTC.

The chain joins TRBV4-1 to TRBJ2-7, with D perhaps matching TRBD1 (6 bases). The V end lost 1 base, the J end lost 2 bases, and 9 bases lay between the germline ends. This CDR3 has 14 residues. Germline V gene lookup returns CDR1 MGHRA and CDR2 YSYEKL. The CDR3 loop reads CASSQAAGAYEQYV. CDR3 bases: TGCGCCAGCAGCCAAGCTGCAGGGGCCTACGAGCAGTACGTC.

This clone was counted only a few times. This sequence joins TRBV7-9 and TRBJ2-1; maybe TRBD2 (5 bases). The V and J ends lost 4 bases and 0 bases respectively, with 10 bases between them. The CDR3 has 15 amino acids. CDR1 is SEHNR, CDR2 FQNEAQ, per germline (reference sequence). CDR3 sequence (DNA): TGTGCCAGCAGCTCGGACTGGAGCTCCTACAATGAGCAGTTCTTC. It yields the protein CASSSDWSSYNEQFF.

The chain couples TRBV21-1 to TRBJ1-2. TRBV21-1 is annotated as a pseudogene. The CDR3 contains 16 residues. CDR3 region: CAPDGETNPGDIGYTF. The CDR3 nucleotides read TGTGCCCCAGATGGGGAAACAAACCCGGGAGATATAGGCTACACCTTC.

This chain links TRBV9 with TRBJ1-2, with TRBD1 as a possible D gene (6 bases). The CDR3 runs to 13 residues. Trimming shortened V by 3 bases and J by 1 base, and 7 bases separated the two germline ends. Germline lookup yields CDR1 SGDLS and CDR2 YYNGEE. As DNA, the CDR3 is TGTGCCAGCAGCGGACAGGATAACTATGGCTACACCTTC. Protein sequence: CASSGQDNYGYTF.

V gene TRBV7-3 combines with J gene TRBJ2-6, with 7 bases matching TRBD1. The CDR3 consists of 16 residues. J lost 4 bases, V lost 6 bases, and 9 bases had no gene match. Germline-derived CDR1 and CDR2 are SGHTA and FQGTGA. For the CDR3, the DNA is TGTGCCAGCAGGAGAGTCGACAGGGTCGGGGCCAACGTCCTGACTTTC. Protein: CASRRVDRVGANVLTF. The full variable domain, rest sourced from reference TRBV7-3 and TRBJ2-6, is GAGVSQTPSNKVTEKGKYVELRCDPISGHTALYWYRQSLGQGPEFLIYFQGTGAADDSGLPNDRFFAVRPEGSVSTLKIQRTERGDSAVYLCASRRVDRVGANVLTFGAGSRLTVL.

This chain links TRBV6-5 with TRBJ2-7; D not certain. The CDR3 sequence is 14 residues long. Germline lookup yields CDR1 MNHEY and CDR2 SVGAGI. V lost 2 bases and J lost 1, with 9 bases in between. CDR3 coding DNA: TGTGCCAGCAGTTACGATAGTTCTTCCTACGAGCAGTACTTC. This translates into CASSYDSSSYEQYF.

The rearrangement links TRBV6-1 to TRBJ2-7; TRBD2 aligns across 9 bases. Trimming at V came to 7 bases and at J to 2 bases, leaving 6 bases not matched to a gene. Germline loops: CDR1 MNHNS, CDR2 SASEGT. This CDR3 has 14 residues. For the CDR3, the DNA is TGTGCCAGCACTAATAGCGGGAGCGCCTACGAGCAGTACGTC. This sequence encodes CASTNSGSAYEQYV.

The V gene is TRBV18, the J gene TRBJ2-7; 11 bases fit TRBD2. CDR1 and CDR2 from the germline V gene are KGHSH and LQKENI. This CDR3 spans 15 amino acids. V lost 5 bases to trimming and J lost 1 base; unmatched junction nucleotides: 4. The CDR3 sequence is CASSLTSGTSYEQYF. CDR3 nucleotides: TGTGCCAGCTCATTGACTAGCGGGACTTCCTACGAGCAGTACTTC.

By share, this clone counts as large. This chain links TRBV30 with TRBJ1-3; D not resolved. Trimming took 0 bases from V and 0 from J, leaving 3 bases between them. Germline V lookup: CDR1 GTSNPN, CDR2 SVGIG (reference sequence). The CDR3 has 13 residues. CDR3 sequence reads: CAWSVGSGNTIYF. Here the CDR3 DNA reads TGTGCCTGGAGTGTAGGCTCTGGAAACACCATATATTTT.

The chain carries TRBV10-3 and TRBJ1-3, with 8 bases aligning to TRBD1. The V segment lost 7 bases and the J segment 5 bases; nucleotides outside the gene matches: 7. The CDR3 spans 14 residues. The germline V gene encodes CDR1 ENHRY and CDR2 SYGVKD. The CDR3 sequence: CAITDDRGRNTIYF. In DNA, the CDR3 is TGTGCCATCACCGACGACAGGGGTCGAAACACCATATATTTT.

In nucleotides, the CDR3 is TGTGCCAGCTCACCGAGCGGGGACGACTATGGCTACACCTTC. This codes for CASSPSGDDYGYTF. The chain joins TRBV18 to TRBJ1-2, with TRBD1 as a possible D gene (5 bases). V lost 3 bases, J lost 3 bases, and 11 bases lay in between. The CDR3 has 14 amino acids. Germline CDR1 and CDR2: KGHSH and LQKENI.